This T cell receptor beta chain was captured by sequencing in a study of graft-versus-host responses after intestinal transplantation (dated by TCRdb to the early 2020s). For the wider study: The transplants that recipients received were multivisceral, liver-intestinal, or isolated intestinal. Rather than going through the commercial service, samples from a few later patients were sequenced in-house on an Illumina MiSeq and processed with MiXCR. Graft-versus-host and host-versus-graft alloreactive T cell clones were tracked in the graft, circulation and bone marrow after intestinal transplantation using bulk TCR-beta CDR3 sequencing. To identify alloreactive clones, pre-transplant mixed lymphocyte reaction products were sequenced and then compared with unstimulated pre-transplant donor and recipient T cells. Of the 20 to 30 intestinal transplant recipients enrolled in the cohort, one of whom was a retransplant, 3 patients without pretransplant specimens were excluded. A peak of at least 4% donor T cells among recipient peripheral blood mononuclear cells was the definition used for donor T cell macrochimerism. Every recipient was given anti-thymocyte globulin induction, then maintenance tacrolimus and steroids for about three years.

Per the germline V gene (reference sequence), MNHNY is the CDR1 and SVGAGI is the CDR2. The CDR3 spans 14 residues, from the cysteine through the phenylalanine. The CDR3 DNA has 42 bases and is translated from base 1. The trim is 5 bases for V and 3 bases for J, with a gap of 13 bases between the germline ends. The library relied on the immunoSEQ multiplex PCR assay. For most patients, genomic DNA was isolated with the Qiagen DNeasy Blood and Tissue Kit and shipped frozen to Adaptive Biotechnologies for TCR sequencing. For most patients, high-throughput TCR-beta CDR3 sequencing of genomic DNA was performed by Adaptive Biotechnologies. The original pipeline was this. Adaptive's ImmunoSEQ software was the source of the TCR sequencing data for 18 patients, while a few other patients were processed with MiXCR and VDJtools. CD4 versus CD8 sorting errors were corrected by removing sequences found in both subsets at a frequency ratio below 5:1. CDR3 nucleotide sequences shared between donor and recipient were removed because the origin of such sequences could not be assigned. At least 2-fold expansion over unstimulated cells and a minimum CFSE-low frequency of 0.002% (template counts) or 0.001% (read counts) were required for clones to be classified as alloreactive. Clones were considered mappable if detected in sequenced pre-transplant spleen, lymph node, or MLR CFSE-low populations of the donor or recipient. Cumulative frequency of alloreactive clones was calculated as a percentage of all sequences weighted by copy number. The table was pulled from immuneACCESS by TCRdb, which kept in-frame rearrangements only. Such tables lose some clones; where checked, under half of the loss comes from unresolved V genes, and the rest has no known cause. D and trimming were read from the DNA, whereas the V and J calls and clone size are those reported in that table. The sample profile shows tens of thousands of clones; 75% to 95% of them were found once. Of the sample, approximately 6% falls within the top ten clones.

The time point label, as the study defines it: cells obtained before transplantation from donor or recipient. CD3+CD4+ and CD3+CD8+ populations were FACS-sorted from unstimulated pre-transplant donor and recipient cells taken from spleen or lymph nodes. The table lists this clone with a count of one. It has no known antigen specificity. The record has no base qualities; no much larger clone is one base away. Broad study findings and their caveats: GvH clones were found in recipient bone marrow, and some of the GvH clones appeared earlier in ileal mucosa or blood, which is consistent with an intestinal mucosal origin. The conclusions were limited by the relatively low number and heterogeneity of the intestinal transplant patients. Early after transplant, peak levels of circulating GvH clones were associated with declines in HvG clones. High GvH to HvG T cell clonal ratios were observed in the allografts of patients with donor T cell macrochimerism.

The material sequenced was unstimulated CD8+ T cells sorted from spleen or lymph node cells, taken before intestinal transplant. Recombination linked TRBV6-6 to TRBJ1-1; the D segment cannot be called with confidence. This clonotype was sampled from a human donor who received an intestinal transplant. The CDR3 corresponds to CASSPRGSDTEAFF. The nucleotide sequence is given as TGTGCCAGCAGTCCACGAGGGTCGGACACTGAAGCTTTCTTT.